The sequence of this TCR beta chain was determined in a study of control samples from healthy donors and cancer patients. The CDR3 length is 13 residues. Trimming took off 3 bases at V and 4 bases at J, with 7 bases between the two ends. Germline values: CDR1 MNHNS, CDR2 SASEGT. The protocol was immunoSEQ multiplex PCR, while the TCRdb copy is restricted to in-frame clones and leaves out a portion. The data show around 160,000 clones, roughly 93% seen once. This receptor was identified in a man younger than 35 in good health. The chain couples TRBV6-1 to TRBJ1-5; D gene unclear. Sequencing used blood. The CDR3 DNA reads as TGTGCCAGCAGTGATTGGGGAAATCAGCCCCAGCATTTT. Its protein is CASSDWGNQPQHF.